The sequence of this TCR beta chain was determined in a study of T cells in Graves' hyperthyroidism and ophthalmopathy. Whole-study results and caveats: Blood also contained most expanded thyroid clonotypes above 0.001.

This clonotype was observed a handful of times. Its antigen is still unknown. The CDR3 loop spans 18 amino acids. CDR1 and CDR2 from the germline V gene are SGHTA and FQGNSA. Unmatched junction bases numbered 7, after V lost 4 bases and J lost 4 bases. Amplification yielded TCR beta CDR3 regions, with RNA transcripts as the source. With the HTBI primer set, the TCR CDR3 went through a first round of RT-PCR. TCRdb re-called the multiplex PCR reads with MiXCR, one entry per CDR3 protein. The table lists 500,000 to 650,000 distinct CDR3 sequences, less than 20% of them singletons, with over 45% in the top ten. Patients were excluded for uncontrolled infection, other autoimmune disease, pregnancy or lactation. The PBMCs studied were ones that came from 10 ml fresh peripheral blood.

Material: blood. This receptor was taken from a middle-aged man with Graves' ophthalmopathy. The rearrangement joins TRBV7-2 to TRBJ2-4; 16 bases are a match to TRBD2. CDR3 region: CASSSPSGLAGGKNIQYF. The CDR3 bases are TGTGCCAGCAGCTCCCCTTCGGGACTAGCGGGAGGGAAAAACATTCAGTACTTC.